This TCR beta chain was sequenced during a study of blood T cell repertoires in COVID-19. Study in general: The study drew acute and convalescent COVID-19 samples from the United States, Italy and Spain. T cells, B-cell-depleted T cells, or PBMCs supplied cDNA or gDNA.

In the authors' methods: By means of reference gene primer amplification, nucleated cell counts were estimated. The method was immunoSEQ multiplex PCR; TCRdb's version includes in-frame clones alone and lacks a portion of them. That table supplies the V and J calls and clone size; D and trimming were determined from the DNA. The sample records 300,000 to 350,000 clones, 88% being singletons. CDR3 length: 15 amino acids. Per the germline V gene, CDR1 is SGHVS and CDR2 is FQNEAQ. V shed 5 bases, J shed 0 bases, and the junction held 4 bases outside the gene matches. It was during active infection that Seattle patients were enrolled and then longitudinally followed.

The TCR originated in a woman aged 25-40 years with COVID-19, enrolled during active disease. Sequencing was carried out using peripheral blood. This chain connects TRBV7-8 to TRBJ2-1, with 7 bases fitting TRBD1. The DNA of the CDR3 is TGTGCCAGCAGCCCGACAGGGTACTCCTACAATGAGCAGTTCTTC. Encoded protein: CASSPTGYSYNEQFF.